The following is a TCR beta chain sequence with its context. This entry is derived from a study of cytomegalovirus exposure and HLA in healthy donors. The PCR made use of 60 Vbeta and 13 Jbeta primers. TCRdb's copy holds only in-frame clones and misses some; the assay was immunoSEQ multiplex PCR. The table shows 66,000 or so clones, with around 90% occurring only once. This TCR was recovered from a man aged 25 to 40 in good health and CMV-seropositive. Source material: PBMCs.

The CDR3 here is CAWDLAGGTDTQYF. The CDR3 bases are TGTGCCTGGGATCTAGCGGGAGGCACAGATACGCAGTATTTT. The rearrangement links TRBV30 to TRBJ2-3; 10 nucleotides align to TRBD2. CDR1 and CDR2 from the germline V gene are GTSNPN and SVGIG (reference sequence). CDR3 size: 14 residues. V lost 5 bases and J lost 1; bases outside the gene matches: 3.